The 30 T cell receptor beta chains presented below share a single source sample, sequenced in a study of response to subunit inactivated influenza vaccine. TCRdb re-called the RT-PCR reads with MiXCR, one entry per CDR3 protein. This sample has around 650,000 distinct CDR3 sequences, with approximately 14% found just once. Sequenced material: PBMCs from blood, taken about 13 days after vaccination. These receptors came from a man in his fifties or sixties who received an inactivated influenza vaccine.

The chain carries TRBV4-2 and TRBJ1-5, with 9 positions matching TRBD1. V lost 1 base, J lost 6 bases, and 10 bases stayed unmatched. CDR1 LGHNA and CDR2 YNFKEQ come from the germline V gene. This CDR3 contains 17 residues. The CDR3 loop reads CASSQVSGTGIRQPQHF. DNA of the CDR3: TGTGCCAGCAGCCAAGTTTCGGGGACAGGGATTCGTCAGCCCCAGCATTTT.

The J gene is TRBJ2-5, the V gene TRBV20-1; D gene uncertain. The CDR3 contains 13 residues. Germline assignment: CDR1 DFQATT and CDR2 SNEGSKA (reference sequence). V was trimmed by 0 bases and J by 3 bases, leaving 8 bases between them. CDR3 region: CSARDTREETQYF. In DNA, the CDR3 is TGCAGTGCTAGAGATACCAGAGAAGAGACCCAGTACTTC.

The chain joins TRBV5-1 to TRBJ2-1; D possibly uses TRBD1 or TRBD2 (5 bases each). V lost 0 bases and J lost 6, with 13 bases in between. The CDR3 totals 15 residues. Germline CDR1 SGHRS, CDR2 YFSETQ. The CDR3 sequence is CASSLGDGPPNEQFF. The CDR3 nucleotides are TGCGCCAGCAGCTTGGGGGACGGACCCCCCAATGAGCAGTTCTTC. The full variable domain, completed using reference TRBV5-1 and TRBJ2-1, is KAGVTQTPRYLIKTRGQQVTLSCSPISGHRSVSWYQQTPGQGLQFLFEYFSETQRNKGNFPGRFSGRQFSNSRSEMNVSTLELGDSALYLCASSLGDGPPNEQFFGPGTRLTVL.

The chain couples TRBV12-3 or TRBV12-4 to TRBJ2-2, with 9 bases lining up with TRBD2. With 1 base clipped from V and 7 bases from J, the junction kept 19 bases outside the gene matches. This CDR3 contains 20 residues. CDR3 nucleotide sequence: TGTGCCAGCAGTTTAGGCAGGACTAGCGCTCCCCTAAAGAATCGCGGGGAGCTGTTTTTT. It encodes CASSLGRTSAPLKNRGELFF.

This chain links TRBV7-8 with TRBJ2-1; tentatively, D is TRBD1 (5 bases). The germline V gene has CDR1 SGHVS and CDR2 FQNEAQ. With 5 bases removed from V and 4 bases from J, the gap between germline ends came to 15 bases. CDR3 length: 15 amino acids. The CDR3 bases are TGTGCCAGCAGCCTACTTCCAGGGCCATACAATGAGCAGTTCTTC. Its translation is CASSLLPGPYNEQFF.

V is TRBV7-6 and J is TRBJ2-3; D unresolved. This CDR3 region has 17 residues. Trimming pared 0 bases from V and 10 bases from J, leaving 23 bases between. The germline V gene encodes CDR1 SGHVS and CDR2 FNYEAQ. CDR3: CASSLAGGRNPPHPQYF. CDR3 bases: TGTGCCAGCAGCTTAGCGGGTGGCAGAAACCCTCCCCATCCGCAGTATTTT.

The sample holds a few counts of this clonotype. For the CDR3, the DNA is TGTGCCAGCAGTTTAGCGGGGGGGAGGCCCGGGGAGCTGTTTTTT. It encodes CASSLAGGRPGELFF. This rearrangement joins TRBV12-3 or TRBV12-4 to TRBJ2-2, with TRBD2 matching 7 bases. The V gene end was trimmed by 0 bases and the J gene end by 6 bases; junction bases not matched to a gene: 4. There are 15 residues in the CDR3.

The chain employs TRBV6-2 or TRBV6-3 and TRBJ2-7; 10 bases align to TRBD2. Germline V gene lookup returns CDR1 MNHEY and CDR2 SVGEGT. Trimming cost V 7 bases and J 2 bases; bases outside gene matches: 8. The CDR3 length is 15 residues. CDR3 in amino acids: CASTQLAGYTYEQYF. The CDR3, as DNA: TGTGCCAGCACCCAACTAGCGGGATATACCTACGAGCAGTACTTC.

The gene calls are TRBV10-3 and TRBJ2-2, with 7 positions matching TRBD2. The V gene's germline CDR1 is ENHRY and CDR2 SYGVKD. Trimming removed 2 bases from V and 2 bases from J; junction bases left unmatched: 8. The CDR3 extends over 17 amino acids. The chain's CDR3 is CAISEPGLNDNTGELFF. CDR3 coding DNA: TGTGCCATCAGTGAGCCGGGACTAAACGATAACACCGGGGAGCTGTTTTTT.

The chain has TRBV7-6 and TRBJ2-7; 7 nucleotides line up with TRBD2. Trimming at V came to 5 bases and at J to 4 bases, leaving 20 bases not matched to a gene. From germline, CDR1 is SGHVS and CDR2 FNYEAQ. The CDR3 runs to 18 residues. For the CDR3, the DNA is TGTGCCAGCAGCCGCTACCCCTCGGGCGGACTAGACCGTTACGAGCAGTACTTC. Translating gives CASSRYPSGGLDRYEQYF.

The chain links TRBV7-8 to TRBJ1-6; 8 positions match TRBD1. The V gene end was trimmed by 1 base and the J gene end by 3 bases; junction bases not matched to a gene: 5. CDR3 length equals 17 residues. In germline, CDR1 is SGHVS, CDR2 FQNEAQ. The CDR3 here is CASSLEDGTGYNSPLHF. The CDR3 DNA reads as TGTGCCAGCAGCTTAGAAGATGGGACAGGCTATAATTCACCCCTCCACTTT.

This clonotype was observed a few times. The CDR3 region is CASSPLFGTGRTEAFF. CDR3 bases: TGTGCCAGCTCACCACTTTTCGGGACAGGGAGGACTGAAGCTTTCTTT. This chain uses TRBV18 with TRBJ1-1, with TRBD1 matching over 9 bases. The CDR3 loop spans 16 amino acids. V lost 1 base to trimming and J lost 5 bases; unmatched junction nucleotides: 8. In germline, CDR1 is KGHSH, CDR2 LQKENI. Looking up the rest from reference TRBV18 and TRBJ1-1 gives the full variable domain: NAGVMQNPRHLVRRRGQEARLRCSPMKGHSHVYWYRQLPEEGLKFMVYLQKENIIDESGMPKERFSAEFPKEGPSILRIQQVVRGDSAAYFCASSPLFGTGRTEAFFGQGTRLTVV.

The chain couples TRBV11-2 to TRBJ2-1; D is unclear. Germline CDR1 is SGHAT and CDR2 is FQNNGV. Trimming stripped 5 bases from V and 2 bases from J, with 13 bases between. The CDR3 totals 15 residues. CDR3 amino acids: CASSTGPSTYNEQFF. For the CDR3, the DNA is TGTGCCAGCAGCACCGGGCCTAGTACCTACAATGAGCAGTTCTTC.

The V call is TRBV4-1, the J call TRBJ2-7; 7 bases line up with TRBD2. Unmatched junction bases numbered 12, after V lost 4 bases and J lost 3 bases. The germline V gene has CDR1 MGHRA and CDR2 YSYEKL. CDR3 size: 16 residues. The CDR3 loop is CASSPGSSWGGYEQYF. The CDR3 coding sequence is TGCGCCAGCAGCCCAGGGTCCTCCTGGGGGGGCTACGAGCAGTACTTC.

This clonotype was detected ten times or more. The CDR3, as DNA: TGTGCCAGCAGTTTAAGGGGGGGGAGTATGAACGAGCAGTACTTC. It specifies CASSLRGGSMNEQYF. The genes are TRBV12-3 or TRBV12-4 and TRBJ2-7; a possible D gene is TRBD2 (7 bases). The CDR3 totals 15 residues. The V and J ends lost 2 bases and 5 bases respectively, with 16 bases between them.

This clonotype was counted a few times. The chain carries TRBV6-5 and TRBJ2-6; D call uncertain. V dropped 2 bases and J dropped 0 bases, with 5 bases sitting between them. This CDR3 is 15 amino acids long. The germline CDR1 and CDR2 sequences are MNHEY and SVGAGI. CDR3 DNA: TGTGCCAGCAGTTACAGAGCCTCTGGGGCCAACGTCCTGACTTTC. Its translation: CASSYRASGANVLTF.

This clonotype was counted many times. The rearrangement links TRBV7-2 to TRBJ1-3, with 7 bases identical to TRBD1. This CDR3 is 16 amino acids long. CDR1 is SGHTA and CDR2 is FQGNSA in the germline V gene. V was pared by 4 bases and J by 0 bases, with 6 bases of the junction left unmatched. The chain's CDR3 is CASSSDRLNSGNTIYF. DNA for the CDR3: TGTGCCAGCAGCTCGGACAGGTTAAACTCTGGAAACACCATATATTTT.

This chain uses TRBV20-1 with TRBJ1-5, with 11 nucleotides matching TRBD1. Germline assignment: CDR1 DFQATT and CDR2 SNEGSKA (reference sequence). With V trimmed by 7 bases and J by 1 base, 6 bases remained unmatched. The CDR3 covers 15 residues. The DNA of the CDR3 is TGCAGTGGGACAGGGGGCTCCCTGAGCAATCAGCCCCAGCATTTT. Encoded protein: CSGTGGSLSNQPQHF.

J is TRBJ1-4 and V is TRBV11-2; the match to TRBD1 covers 7 bases. J lost 8 bases, V lost 4 bases, and 10 bases had no gene match. CDR3 length: 15 residues. Germline V gene lookup returns CDR1 SGHAT and CDR2 FQNNGV. CDR3 nucleotides: TGTGCCAGCAGCTCCAGACAGGGAGGTGGAGAAAAACTGTTTTTT. This codes for CASSSRQGGGEKLFF.

V usage is TRBV28 and J usage is TRBJ2-1; 11 nucleotides align to TRBD2. This CDR3 has 16 amino acids. The junction had 10 bases not matched to a gene; V was cut back by 6 bases and J by 6 bases. Germline CDR1 is MDHEN and CDR2 is SYDVKM. In DNA, the CDR3 is TGTGCCAGCAGCCAACTAGCGGGAGTAATCCGCAATGAGCAGTTCTTC. This encodes CASSQLAGVIRNEQFF.

This clonotype was detected only a few times. The chain employs TRBV30 and TRBJ1-2; tentative D call: TRBD1 (6 bases). The CDR3 spans 13 residues. CDR1 and CDR2 (germline): GTSNPN, SVGIG (reference sequence). Trimming took off 0 bases at V and 6 bases at J, with 11 bases between the two ends. In DNA form, the CDR3 reads TGTGCCTGGAGTGTAGGGCAGGGGCATGGCTACACCTTC. It encodes CAWSVGQGHGYTF.

This clonotype occurred a few times. V is TRBV11-2 and J is TRBJ2-3; D gene uncertain. This CDR3 region has 13 residues. The V and J ends lost 9 bases and 3 bases respectively, with 13 bases between them. Germline values: CDR1 SGHAT, CDR2 FQNNGV. The CDR3 is CASAKESTDTQYF. CDR3 DNA: TGTGCCAGTGCTAAGGAGAGTACAGATACGCAGTATTTT.

This CDR3 is CASSQFMREQYF. CDR3 coding DNA: TGTGCCAGCAGCCAATTTATGAGGGAGCAGTACTTC. The rearrangement links TRBV3-1 to TRBJ2-7, with D unclear. The V end lost 2 bases, the J end lost 7 bases, and 9 bases lay between the germline ends. Germline CDR1 LGHDT, CDR2 YNNKEL (reference sequence). CDR3 size: 12 residues.

This clonotype was counted only a few times. The V call is TRBV29-1, the J call TRBJ2-7; D may correspond to TRBD1 or TRBD2 (5 bases each). V shed 4 bases and J shed 0 bases, with 13 bases lying between them. The CDR3 loop spans 14 amino acids. CDR1 SQVTM and CDR2 ANQGSEA come from the germline V gene. The CDR3 spells CSVVEGKSSYEQYF. The CDR3 coding sequence is TGCAGCGTTGTAGAGGGGAAGAGCTCCTACGAGCAGTACTTC.

V gene TRBV5-1 combines with J gene TRBJ2-3, with 8 bases that match TRBD2. CDR3 length: 16 amino acids. Trimming at V came to 0 bases and at J to 2 bases, leaving 5 bases not matched to a gene. Per germline, CDR1 SGHRS and CDR2 YFSETQ. The CDR3 here is CASSLGWRGATDTQYF. The DNA of the CDR3 is TGCGCCAGCAGCTTGGGATGGCGGGGGGCCACAGATACGCAGTATTTT.

This clonotype was counted only a few times. The chain links TRBV20-1 to TRBJ2-7, with D perhaps TRBD2 (7 bases). With 5 bases removed from V and 0 bases from J, the gap between germline ends came to 11 bases. The CDR3 runs 13 residues. Germline V gene lookup returns CDR1 DFQATT and CDR2 SNEGSKA (reference sequence). CDR3 protein: CSAGGASSYEQYF. The CDR3 region has the DNA TGCAGTGCTGGGGGGGCCAGCTCCTACGAGCAGTACTTC.

The J gene is TRBJ2-1, the V gene TRBV28; perhaps TRBD2 as D (5 bases). This CDR3 spans 15 amino acids. V shed 5 bases and J shed 8 bases, with 19 bases lying between them. In germline, CDR1 is MDHEN, CDR2 SYDVKM. The CDR3 region has the DNA TGTGCCAGCAGTCGACCTAGCAAGCTCACACATGAGCAGTTCTTC. Translating gives CASSRPSKLTHEQFF.

This clonotype occurred a few times. This chain connects TRBV28 to TRBJ1-1; 10 bases fit TRBD1. The germline gives CDR1 MDHEN, CDR2 SYDVKM. This CDR3 is 14 amino acids long. Losses at the gene ends were 2 bases for V and 4 bases for J; bases not matched to a gene: 1. The CDR3 nucleotides read TGTGCCAGCAGTTTAAGACAGGGGGCCACTGAAGCTTTCTTT. This sequence encodes CASSLRQGATEAFF.

The rearrangement joins TRBV18 to TRBJ1-6; weak D call: TRBD1 (6 bases). Deletions cut 5 bases from V and 6 bases from J, with 14 bases between. In germline, CDR1 is KGHSH, CDR2 LQKENI. This CDR3 region has 15 residues. In nucleotides, the CDR3 is TGTGCCAGCTCATCACAAGGACAGTTTAATTCACCCCTCCACTTT. Encoded protein: CASSSQGQFNSPLHF.

The count of this clonotype is one. The V and J genes are TRBV6-1 and TRBJ2-7; 14 bases fit TRBD2. Germline CDR1 is MNHNS and CDR2 is SASEGT. V trimming: 7 bases; J trimming: 6 bases; junction bases outside the gene matches: 17. The CDR3 has 18 residues. Here the CDR3 reads CASNKRGTSGGSTGEQYF. CDR3 DNA: TGTGCCAGCAACAAAAGGGGGACTAGCGGGGGAAGTACAGGCGAGCAGTACTTC.